This T cell receptor beta chain appears in the sequencing data of a study of blood T cell repertoires in COVID-19. Study in general: Nucleic acid was either cDNA or gDNA, and it came from T cells, B-cell-depleted T cells, or PBMCs.

Original processing methods: From reference gene primer amplification, estimates of nucleated cell counts were derived. Profiling relied on immunoSEQ multiplex PCR, and the TCRdb table lists in-frame clones only, not all of them. V, J and clone size were drawn from that table, and D and trimming were deduced from the DNA. The data contain 45,000 to 65,000 clones, 85% to 95% of them singletons. This TCR was recovered from a human donor in a cohort sampled during active COVID-19. The sequenced material came from peripheral blood.

CDR3 in DNA: TGCAGTGTCCGTTTGGGAGCCGGAGCTTTCTTT. Amino acid sequence: CSVRLGAGAFF. The V call is TRBV20-1, the J call TRBJ1-1; D uncertain. The germline V gene has CDR1 DFQATT and CDR2 SNEGSKA (reference sequence). This CDR3 contains 11 residues. V gave up 7 bases and J gave up 10 bases, with 16 bases separating them.